This T cell receptor beta chain is from a study of pediatric ulcerative colitis. General observations from the study: Blood samples from a couple of patients yielded substantially fewer templates and were excluded from blood-rectal overlap analysis. A couple of rectal CDR3 clonotypes occurred in all ulcerative colitis patients. Blood-derived T cells may be present in rectal pinch biopsies.

A single count supports this clone. The antigen is not known. CDR1 MNHNS and CDR2 SASEGT come from the germline V gene. This CDR3 region has 13 residues. V lost 6 bases, J lost 8 bases, and 13 bases lay in between. During colonoscopy, one to two rectal pinch biopsies were collected. Sequencing depth was up to 500,000 reads per sample. TCRdb's copy holds only in-frame clones and misses some; the assay was immunoSEQ multiplex PCR. The sample yields roughly 23,000 clones, roughly 70% seen once. The source material was gut tissue. The chain carries TRBV6-1 and TRBJ1-4, with a possible D match to TRBD1 (6 bases). The TCR originated in a boy between 5 and 17 years old with severe ulcerative colitis. CDR3 region: CASRSRGNEKLFF. DNA for the CDR3: TGTGCCAGCAGGTCCAGGGGAAACGAAAAACTGTTTTTT.